This is a list of T cell receptor beta chains from one sample in a study of human T cells and chemical hapten exposure. MiXCR, run by TCRdb on the RACE reads, gives a single entry per CDR3 protein. This sample has about 360,000 distinct CDR3 sequences, with 4.8% found just once. Sequencing was performed on whole blood, taken in connection with sensitization to the hapten diphenylcyclopropenone (DPC). These receptors all come from a woman aged 45-59 years with alopecia areata. Some clones in this sample may be carry-over from other donors' samples. Both conserved end residues are part of each CDR3. D genes are given only for firm matches. Clone size is given for some rows only: seen once, a few or many times, or a class if the clone is expanded.

abundance	v_gene	j_gene	d_gene	CDR3aa	CDR3nt
many	TRBV15	TRBJ2-1	-	CATSRNTDYNEQFF	TGTGCCACCAGCAGAAACACAGATTACAATGAGCAGTTCTTC
medium-sized	TRBV25-1	TRBJ2-3	-	CASSDESQSDTQYF	TGTGCCAGCAGTGACGAGAGTCAATCAGATACGCAGTATTTT
-	TRBV2	TRBJ1-6	TRBD1	CAGTGTGVNSPLHF	TGTGCCGGCACCGGGACAGGGGTTAATTCACCCCTCCACTTT
-	TRBV7-2	TRBJ2-1	TRBD2	CASSFSGSRNNEQFF	TGTGCCAGCAGCTTTAGCGGGAGCAGGAACAATGAGCAGTTCTTC
-	TRBV14	TRBJ2-3	-	CASSSPGRKADTQYF	TGTGCCAGCAGCTCCCCGGGCCGTAAAGCAGATACGCAGTATTTT
-	TRBV5-6	TRBJ1-1	-	CASSFRKGSFGTEAFF	TGTGCCAGCAGCTTTCGTAAAGGGAGCTTTGGCACTGAAGCTTTCTTT
-	TRBV6-5	TRBJ1-2	-	CASSYSQGGGGYTF	TGTGCCAGCAGTTACTCTCAAGGAGGGGGAGGCTACACCTTC
few	TRBV7-9	TRBJ2-6	-	CASSFHNSGANVLTF	TGTGCCAGCAGCTTCCACAACTCTGGGGCCAACGTCCTGACTTTC
-	TRBV5-1	TRBJ2-2	-	CASSAAGVDGELFF	TGCGCCAGCAGCGCAGCCGGGGTCGACGGGGAGCTGTTTTTT
-	TRBV10-2	TRBJ2-1	-	CASTGARSQNSYNEQFF	TGCGCCAGTACCGGGGCACGGAGCCAAAACTCCTACAATGAGCAGTTCTTC
-	TRBV11-2	TRBJ2-1	-	CASSLGLINEQFF	TGTGCCAGCAGCCTTGGACTCATCAATGAGCAGTTCTTC
many	TRBV2	TRBJ1-2	-	CASSAGGNYGYTF	TGTGCCAGCAGTGCGGGGGGGAACTATGGCTACACCTTC
many	TRBV29-1	TRBJ1-4	TRBD1	CSVADRGREKLFF	TGCAGCGTTGCTGACAGGGGGCGCGAAAAACTGTTTTTT
few	TRBV29-1	TRBJ1-1	-	CSVGVGWGTEAFF	TGCAGCGTTGGGGTGGGCTGGGGCACTGAAGCTTTCTTT
many	TRBV9	TRBJ1-1	-	CASGDPRDTEAFF	TGTGCCAGCGGAGACCCACGAGACACTGAAGCTTTCTTT
-	TRBV28	TRBJ2-7	-	CASSFLPGLLYEQYF	TGTGCCAGCAGTTTCCTTCCGGGACTGCTGTACGAGCAGTACTTC
once	TRBV12-3/TRBV12-4	TRBJ2-3	TRBD2	CASSPAGGLGDTQYF	TGTGCCAGCAGCCCAGCGGGGGGGCTAGGAGATACGCAGTATTTT
-	TRBV12-3/TRBV12-4	TRBJ2-3	-	CASSPRLVPDTQYF	TGTGCCAGCAGTCCGCGACTAGTACCAGATACGCAGTATTTT
many	TRBV28	TRBJ2-7	-	CASKEGSYEQYF	TGTGCCAGCAAGGAGGGATCCTACGAGCAGTACTTC
-	TRBV9	TRBJ2-1	TRBD2	CASSALPGWRAGDIGNEQFF	TGTGCCAGCAGCGCTCTCCCCGGATGGCGAGCGGGAGACATCGGGAATGAGCAGTTCTTC
many	TRBV7-6	TRBJ2-3	-	CASSHKGVGTDTQYF	TGTGCCAGCAGCCATAAGGGGGTGGGCACAGATACGCAGTATTTT
-	TRBV7-2	TRBJ1-3	TRBD1	CASSLVGTAGNTIYF	TGTGCCAGCAGCTTAGTCGGGACAGCTGGAAACACCATATATTTT
few	TRBV7-9	TRBJ2-1	-	CASSPGGPGGDEQFF	TGTGCCAGCAGCCCGGGCGGGCCCGGGGGCGATGAGCAGTTCTTC
-	TRBV5-1	TRBJ2-3	-	CASSPGASPQYF	TGCGCCAGCAGCCCCGGTGCGTCTCCGCAGTATTTT
many	TRBV12-3/TRBV12-4	TRBJ1-1	-	CASSGGEVKAFF	TGTGCCAGCAGTGGCGGGGAGGTTAAAGCTTTCTTT
many	TRBV7-3	TRBJ1-1	-	CASSLRSDTEAFF	TGTGCCAGCAGCTTACGCAGCGACACTGAAGCTTTCTTT
many	TRBV12-3/TRBV12-4	TRBJ1-5	-	CASSFGGNQPQHF	TGTGCCAGCAGTTTTGGGGGCAATCAGCCCCAGCATTTT
few	TRBV28	TRBJ1-3	-	CASTPSGPTGNTIYF	TGTGCCAGCACCCCTTCAGGGCCCACTGGAAACACCATATATTTT
many	TRBV2	TRBJ2-3	-	CASSEALSVTDTQYF	TGTGCCAGCAGTGAAGCTCTTAGCGTCACAGATACGCAGTATTTT
many	TRBV7-9	TRBJ2-7	-	CASSPGTMEWEQYF	TGTGCCAGCAGCCCTGGGACGATGGAATGGGAGCAGTACTTC
many	TRBV30	TRBJ1-2	TRBD1	CAWSYGTGNYGYTF	TGTGCCTGGAGTTACGGGACAGGGAACTATGGCTACACCTTC
many	TRBV28	TRBJ1-2	TRBD1	CASSSTGRLKDGYTF	TGTGCCAGCAGTTCGACAGGGAGGTTAAAGGATGGCTACACCTTC
many	TRBV20-1	TRBJ2-3	TRBD2	CSANSGERTDTQYF	TGCAGTGCTAACAGCGGGGAGAGAACAGATACGCAGTATTTT
many	TRBV3-1	TRBJ1-2	-	CASSQGGSAFYGYTF	TGTGCCAGCAGTCAAGGAGGGTCAGCCTTCTATGGCTACACCTTC
many	TRBV6-5	TRBJ2-1	-	CASSYSGASYNEQFF	TGTGCCAGCAGTTATTCAGGGGCATCCTACAATGAGCAGTTCTTC
many	TRBV5-6	TRBJ2-7	-	CASSFPETYPYEQYF	TGTGCCAGCAGCTTCCCCGAGACGTACCCCTACGAGCAGTACTTC
few	TRBV9	TRBJ2-1	-	CASSVEGSGYNEQFF	TGTGCCAGCAGCGTAGAGGGGAGTGGCTACAATGAGCAGTTCTTC
-	TRBV12-3/TRBV12-4	TRBJ2-1	TRBD2	CASSLRGAGWQFF	TGTGCCAGCAGTTTACGAGGAGCGGGATGGCAGTTCTTC
-	TRBV13	TRBJ1-2	-	CASSLGRAGYFNGYTF	TGTGCCAGCAGCTTAGGCCGCGCAGGATACTTCAATGGCTACACCTTC
few	TRBV7-9	TRBJ2-3	-	CASSLVGGEEDTQYF	TGTGCCAGCAGCTTAGTGGGTGGGGAAGAGGATACGCAGTATTTT
many	TRBV3-1	TRBJ2-5	-	CASSQGTAPSETQYF	TGTGCCAGCAGCCAGGGGACGGCCCCGAGCGAGACCCAGTACTTC